Below are 10 T cell receptor beta chains sequenced from a single sample in a study of technical replicates of blood from several donors. Method: immunoSEQ multiplex PCR; TCRdb's copy keeps in-frame clones and lacks some. The sample carries about 82,000 clones, under 96% recorded once. The sample was T cells isolated from PBMCs. The receptor source for this set is a human donor in good health.

The gene calls are TRBV27 and TRBJ2-7; 9 bases match TRBD1. Trimming cost V 7 bases and J 3 bases; bases outside gene matches: 4. There are 13 residues in the CDR3. Per germline, CDR1 MNHEY and CDR2 SMNVEV (reference sequence). The CDR3 sequence: CASMTGGFYEQYF. The CDR3 region has the DNA TGTGCCAGCATGACAGGGGGTTTCTACGAGCAGTACTTC.

The rearrangement links TRBV5-6 to TRBJ2-7, with a possible D match to TRBD1 (6 bases). CDR1 is SGHDT and CDR2 is YYEEEE in the germline V gene. There are 18 residues in the CDR3. V lost 0 bases and J lost 5, with 24 bases in between. This chain's CDR3 is CASSLGAFGWGQVNEQYF. CDR3 nucleotides: TGTGCCAGCAGCTTGGGGGCCTTCGGTTGGGGGCAGGTCAACGAGCAGTACTTC.

This clone has a handful of counts. V usage is TRBV2 and J usage is TRBJ1-1, with D tentatively TRBD1 (6 bases). Germline V CDR1 and CDR2: SNHLY, FYNNEI. V lost 7 bases to trimming and J lost 6 bases, with 18 bases between them. The CDR3 loop spans 14 amino acids. The CDR3 protein is CASTPTRGGAEAFF. The CDR3, as DNA: TGTGCCAGCACCCCGACAAGAGGGGGGGCTGAAGCTTTCTTT.

The V and J genes are TRBV4-1 and TRBJ2-3, with 9 bases lining up with TRBD1. With V trimmed by 5 bases and J by 2 bases, 2 bases remained unmatched. The CDR3 loop spans 14 amino acids. Germline V gene lookup returns CDR1 MGHRA and CDR2 YSYEKL. The CDR3 reads CASSGTGNTDTQYF. The CDR3 nucleotides are TGCGCCAGCAGCGGGACAGGGAACACAGATACGCAGTATTTT.

The chain recombines TRBV29-1 with TRBJ2-7; D is unresolved. Germline V CDR1 and CDR2: SQVTM, ANQGSEA. V shed 4 bases and J shed 1 base, with 8 bases lying between them. This CDR3 is built from 12 residues. Written as DNA, the CDR3 is TGCAGCGTTGGTTTAGTTTCCTACGAGCAGTACTTC. Its translation is CSVGLVSYEQYF.

The chain combines TRBV4-1 with TRBJ1-1; 9 nucleotides match TRBD1. V was clipped by 0 bases and J by 0 bases; unmatched bases: 2. The germline CDR1 and CDR2 sequences are MGHRA and YSYEKL. This CDR3 spans 16 amino acids. CDR3 nucleotides: TGCGCCAGCAGCCAAGATAGGGACAGGGTGAACACTGAAGCTTTCTTT. It yields the protein CASSQDRDRVNTEAFF.

The chain uses TRBV10-2 and TRBJ2-6; TRBD2 agrees at 9 bases. The CDR3 has 16 residues. Germline loops: CDR1 WSHSY, CDR2 SAAADI. Losses at the gene ends were 7 bases for V and 2 bases for J; bases not matched to a gene: 6. The CDR3: CASTMRGGAGANVLTF. The CDR3 DNA follows: TGCGCCAGCACCATGCGGGGGGGGGCTGGGGCCAACGTCCTGACTTTC.

Of note for this clone: This sample also contains other DNA sequences that code for the same CDR3. The rearrangement uses TRBV9 and TRBJ2-7, with D hard to call. The CDR3 is 15 residues long. Germline CDR1 is SGDLS and CDR2 is YYNGEE. V lost 0 bases to trimming and J lost 1 base, with 11 bases between them. CDR3 in amino acids: CASSVASTPSYEQYF. CDR3 sequence (DNA): TGTGCCAGCAGCGTAGCTAGTACCCCTTCCTACGAGCAGTACTTC.

The chain employs TRBV28 and TRBJ1-5; D ambiguous. Germline CDR1 is MDHEN and CDR2 is SYDVKM. The CDR3 spans 12 residues. V was trimmed by 2 bases and J by 7 bases, leaving 6 bases between them. CDR3 sequence: CASSLLAQPQHF. As DNA, the CDR3 is TGTGCCAGCAGTTTACTAGCGCAGCCCCAGCATTTT.

The chain joins TRBV7-9 to TRBJ2-7; weak D call: TRBD1 (7 bases). The CDR3 is made up of 12 amino acids. V was shortened by 4 bases and J by 7 bases, with 11 bases between the two germline ends. From germline, CDR1 is SEHNR and CDR2 FQNEAQ (reference sequence). CDR3 amino acids: CASSSSGGEQYF. In DNA, the CDR3 is TGTGCCAGCAGCTCTTCAGGGGGGGAGCAGTACTTC.